One sample yielded the 3 T cell receptor beta chains listed below, sequenced in a study of CD8 T cells in Susac syndrome. 0.5 to 1 ug RNA was reverse transcribed with random hexamers. A single record per CDR3 protein comes from TCRdb applying MiXCR to the immunoSEQ multiplex PCR reads. The data show 250,000 to 300,000 distinct CDR3 sequences, about nine tenths seen once. Sequences were obtained from CD8+ T cells from PBMCs. Every receptor here comes from a human donor with multiple sclerosis.

The gene calls are TRBV28 and TRBJ1-5; the D gene is possibly TRBD1 (6 bases). CDR1 MDHEN and CDR2 SYDVKM come from the germline V gene. Trimming cost V 6 bases and J 7 bases, with 13 bases left between them. The CDR3 contains 13 residues. DNA for the CDR3: TGTGCCAGCAGCCCAGGGGTGGGCCAGCCCCAGCATTTT. Its protein product is CASSPGVGQPQHF.

The chain couples TRBV9 to TRBJ1-4; unclear D gene. The V end lost 0 bases, the J end lost 4 bases, and 16 bases lay between the germline ends. The CDR3 spans 17 residues. Germline lookup yields CDR1 SGDLS and CDR2 YYNGEE. The CDR3 protein is CASSVGMYGLLNEKLFF. CDR3 DNA sequence: TGTGCCAGCAGCGTAGGGATGTATGGGTTACTTAATGAAAAACTGTTTTTT.

This chain connects TRBV28 to TRBJ1-5, with D uncertain. CDR1 MDHEN and CDR2 SYDVKM come from the germline V gene. Trimming pared 6 bases from V and 7 bases from J, leaving 16 bases between. The CDR3 extends over 14 amino acids. The CDR3 protein is CASSSLRVGQPQHF. CDR3 coding DNA: TGTGCCAGCAGCTCCCTCCGTGTGGGGCAGCCCCAGCATTTT. The full variable domain, in which reference TRBV28 and TRBJ1-5 provide the parts outside the CDR3, is DVKVTQSSRYLVKRTGEKVFLECVQDMDHENMFWYRQDPGLGLRLIYFSYDVKMKEKGDIPEGYSVSREKKERFSLILESASTNQTSMYLCASSSLRVGQPQHFGDGTRLSIL.